A few counts support the clone carrying this TCR beta chain. Antigen specificity is unknown. TCRdb re-called the RT-PCR reads through MiXCR, storing one row per CDR3 protein. The sample shows more than 550,000 distinct CDR3 sequences, roughly 10% of them seen only once. This specimen comes from a study of response to subunit inactivated influenza vaccine. Findings and caveats of the study: Authors suggested few new T cells are recruited by each seasonal influenza vaccination.

The sample was also reused in another study, on T cells expressing NK-cell markers. That study adds: cDNA encoding TCR beta was synthesized via 5'RACE template switching incorporating UMIs. The study drew TCR beta repertoires from sorted CD3+CD56+NKG2C+, CD3+CD56+NKG2C- and CD3+CD56-NKG2C+ T cells.

This sample comprised PBMCs from blood, obtained on the day of vaccination. This TCR was sampled from a man aged 50 to 59 who received an inactivated influenza vaccine.

The CDR3 nucleotides are TGTGCCAGCAGCTTAGCGGAGTGGGTTTCGGAGCAGTACTTC. As protein: CASSLAEWVSEQYF. The gene calls are TRBV7-2 and TRBJ2-7; the D is unclear. CDR1 and CDR2 from the germline V gene are SGHTA and FQGNSA. The CDR3 is 14 amino acids. The ends were cut back, 0 bases at V and 7 bases at J, with 13 bases in the middle.